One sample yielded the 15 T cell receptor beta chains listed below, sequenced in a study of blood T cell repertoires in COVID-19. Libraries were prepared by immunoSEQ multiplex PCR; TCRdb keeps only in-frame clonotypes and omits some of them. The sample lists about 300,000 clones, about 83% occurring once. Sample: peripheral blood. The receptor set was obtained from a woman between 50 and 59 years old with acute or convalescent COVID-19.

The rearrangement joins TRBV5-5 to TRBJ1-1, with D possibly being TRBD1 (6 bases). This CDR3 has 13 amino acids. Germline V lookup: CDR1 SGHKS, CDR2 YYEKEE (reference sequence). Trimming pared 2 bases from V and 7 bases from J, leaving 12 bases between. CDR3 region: CASSFEQGNEAFF. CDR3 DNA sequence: TGTGCCAGCAGCTTCGAACAGGGTAATGAAGCTTTCTTT.

In DNA form, the CDR3 reads TGCAGCGTTGAAGACGGGAGGGGGACCACTGAAGCTTTCTTT. Translating it yields CSVEDGRGTTEAFF. The genes are TRBV29-1 and TRBJ1-1, with D possibly TRBD1 on 6 matching bases. V was cut by 0 bases and J by 4 bases, with 12 bases left in between. This CDR3 comprises 14 residues. Germline CDR1 reads SQVTM; CDR2 reads ANQGSEA.

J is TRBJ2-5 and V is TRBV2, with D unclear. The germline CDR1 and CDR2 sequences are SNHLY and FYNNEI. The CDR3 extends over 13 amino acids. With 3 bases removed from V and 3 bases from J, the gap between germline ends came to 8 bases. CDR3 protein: CASSDHGEETQYF. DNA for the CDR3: TGTGCCAGCAGTGATCACGGAGAAGAGACCCAGTACTTC.

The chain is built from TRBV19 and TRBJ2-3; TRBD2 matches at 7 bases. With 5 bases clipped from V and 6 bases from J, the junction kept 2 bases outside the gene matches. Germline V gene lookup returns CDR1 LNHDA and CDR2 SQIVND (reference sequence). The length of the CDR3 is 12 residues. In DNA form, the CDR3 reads TGTGCCAGTAGTCTGCGGGGGGATACGCAGTATTTT. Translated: CASSLRGDTQYF. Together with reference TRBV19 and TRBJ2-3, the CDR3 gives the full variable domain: DGGITQSPKYLFRKEGQNVTLSCEQNLNHDAMYWYRQDPGQGLRLIYYSQIVNDFQKGDIAEGYSVSREKKESFPLTVTSAQKNPTAFYLCASSLRGDTQYFGPGTRLTVL.

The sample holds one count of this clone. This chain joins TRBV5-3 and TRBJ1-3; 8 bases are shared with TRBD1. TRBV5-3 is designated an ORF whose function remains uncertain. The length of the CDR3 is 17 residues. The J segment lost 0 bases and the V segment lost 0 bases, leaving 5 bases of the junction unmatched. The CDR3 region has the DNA TGTGCCAGAAGCTTGGTGCCAGGGGGCTTCTCTGGAAACACCATATATTTT. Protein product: CARSLVPGGFSGNTIYF.

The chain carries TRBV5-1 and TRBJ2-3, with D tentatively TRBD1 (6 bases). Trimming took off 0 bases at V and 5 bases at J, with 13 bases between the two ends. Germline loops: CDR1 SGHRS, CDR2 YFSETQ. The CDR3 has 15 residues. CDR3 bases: TGCGCCAGCAGCTTGGTCCCAGGGGCGGAAGATACGCAGTATTTT. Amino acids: CASSLVPGAEDTQYF.

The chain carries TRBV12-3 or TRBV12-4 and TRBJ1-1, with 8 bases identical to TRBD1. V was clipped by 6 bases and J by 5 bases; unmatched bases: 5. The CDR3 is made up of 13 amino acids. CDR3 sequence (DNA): TGTGCCAGCAGAACAGGGGGTAGGACTGAAGCTTTCTTT. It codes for CASRTGGRTEAFF.

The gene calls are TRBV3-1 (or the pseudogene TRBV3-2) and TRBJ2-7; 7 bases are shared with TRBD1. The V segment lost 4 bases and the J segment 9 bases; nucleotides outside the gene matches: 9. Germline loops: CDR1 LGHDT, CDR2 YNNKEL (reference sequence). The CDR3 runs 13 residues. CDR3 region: CASSPGQEAGQYV. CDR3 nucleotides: TGTGCCAGCAGCCCTGGACAGGAGGCAGGGCAGTACGTC.

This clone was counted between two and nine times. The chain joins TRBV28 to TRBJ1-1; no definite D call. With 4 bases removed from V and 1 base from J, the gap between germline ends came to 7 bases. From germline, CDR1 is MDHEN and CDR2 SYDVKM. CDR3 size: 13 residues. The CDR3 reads CASSSRENTEAFF. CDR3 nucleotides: TGTGCCAGCAGTTCCCGGGAGAACACTGAAGCTTTCTTT.

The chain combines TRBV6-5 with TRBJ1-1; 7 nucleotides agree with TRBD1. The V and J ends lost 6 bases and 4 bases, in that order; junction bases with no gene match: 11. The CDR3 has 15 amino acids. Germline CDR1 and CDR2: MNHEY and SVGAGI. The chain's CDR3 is CASRDRETGSTEAFF. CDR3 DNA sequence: TGTGCCAGCAGAGACAGGGAGACGGGGAGCACTGAAGCTTTCTTT.

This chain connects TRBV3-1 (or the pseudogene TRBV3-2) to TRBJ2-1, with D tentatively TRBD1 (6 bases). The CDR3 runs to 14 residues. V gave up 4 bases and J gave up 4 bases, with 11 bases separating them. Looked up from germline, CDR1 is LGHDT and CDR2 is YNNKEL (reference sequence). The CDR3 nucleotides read TGTGCCAGCAGCCTATCTGGACAGTACAATGAGCAGTTCTTC. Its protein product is CASSLSGQYNEQFF.

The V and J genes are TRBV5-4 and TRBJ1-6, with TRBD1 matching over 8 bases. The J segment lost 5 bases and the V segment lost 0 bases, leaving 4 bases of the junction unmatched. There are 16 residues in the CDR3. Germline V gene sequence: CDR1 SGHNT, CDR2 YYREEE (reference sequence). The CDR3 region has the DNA TGTGCCAGCAGCTTGGGAGTACAGGGGGATAATTCACCCCTCCACTTT. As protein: CASSLGVQGDNSPLHF.

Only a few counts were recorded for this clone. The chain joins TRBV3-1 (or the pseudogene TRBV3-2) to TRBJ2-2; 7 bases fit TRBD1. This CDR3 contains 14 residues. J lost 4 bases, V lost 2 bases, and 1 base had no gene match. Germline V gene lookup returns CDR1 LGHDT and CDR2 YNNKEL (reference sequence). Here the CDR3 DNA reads TGTGCCAGCAGCCAATACAGGGGCACCGGGGAGCTGTTTTTT. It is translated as CASSQYRGTGELFF.

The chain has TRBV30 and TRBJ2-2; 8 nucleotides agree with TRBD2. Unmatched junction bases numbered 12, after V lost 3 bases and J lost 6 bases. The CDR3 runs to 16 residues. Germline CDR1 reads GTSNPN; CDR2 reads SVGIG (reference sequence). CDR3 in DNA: TGTGCCTGGAGCCTAGGGGCGACTAGCGAGGCCGGGGAGCTGTTTTTT. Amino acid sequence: CAWSLGATSEAGELFF.

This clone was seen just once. CDR3 residues: CASSVGAIAATDTQYF. Written as DNA, the CDR3 is TGTGCCAGCAGCGTAGGCGCTATAGCGGCTACAGATACGCAGTATTTT. The genes are TRBV9 and TRBJ2-3, with TRBD2 as a possible D gene (6 bases). Trimming took 0 bases from V and 3 from J, leaving 14 bases between them. CDR3 length equals 16 residues. Germline CDR1 SGDLS, CDR2 YYNGEE. The full variable domain, in which reference TRBV9 and TRBJ2-3 provide the parts outside the CDR3, is DSGVTQTPKHLITATGQRVTLRCSPRSGDLSVYWYQQSLDQGLQFLIQYYNGEERAKGNILERFSAQQFPDLHSELNLSSLELGDSALYFCASSVGAIAATDTQYFGPGTRLTVL.